These 21 T cell receptor beta chains were all obtained from the same sample, sequenced in a study of multiple sclerosis patients with progressive multifocal leukoencephalopathy (dated by TCRdb to about 2019). Library preparation used the immunoSEQ multiplex PCR assay. TCRdb re-hosts the immuneACCESS table, in-frame sequences only. Its copies lack some clones; in the studies checked, an unresolved V gene accounts for under half of them, and the cause for the rest is not known. In this sample the table shows about 31,000 clones, roughly 87% of which occur a single time. Less than 6.5% of the sample is taken by the ten largest. According to the study, the label for this sample's time point signals: time of PML onset. This sample's treatment or condition label indicates: on natalizumab therapy at sampling. The input for sequencing was PBMCs, taken from a patient treated with natalizumab. These receptors came from a woman aged 40 to 50 with progressive multifocal leukoencephalopathy.

CDR3 region: CAISPGQASTDTQYF. The CDR3 DNA sequence: TGTGCCATCAGTCCGGGACAGGCTAGCACAGATACGCAGTATTTT. The V and J genes are TRBV10-3 and TRBJ2-3; 8 bases line up with TRBD1. Germline CDR1 reads ENHRY; CDR2 reads SYGVKD. Losses at the gene ends were 5 bases for V and 0 bases for J; bases not matched to a gene: 4. The CDR3 extends over 15 amino acids.

The genes are TRBV18 and TRBJ2-2; weak D call: TRBD1 (6 bases). CDR3 length: 16 amino acids. V lost 4 bases, J lost 4 bases, and 16 bases lay in between. Per the germline V gene, CDR1 is KGHSH and CDR2 is LQKENI. The CDR3 nucleotides are TGTGCCAGCTCACGACCAGGGGAAAAAGGCACCGGGGAGCTGTTTTTT. This sequence encodes CASSRPGEKGTGELFF. Supplemented by reference TRBV18 and TRBJ2-2, the full variable domain reads NAGVMQNPRHLVRRRGQEARLRCSPMKGHSHVYWYRQLPEEGLKFMVYLQKENIIDESGMPKERFSAEFPKEGPSILRIQQVVRGDSAAYFCASSRPGEKGTGELFFGEGSRLTVL.

The chain combines TRBV15 with TRBJ2-5; D perhaps matches TRBD1 (6 bases). With the DNA end fitting TRBJ2-7 better, the J assignment may be wrong. The CDR3 is 18 amino acids. Germline V gene sequence: CDR1 LNHNV, CDR2 YYDKDF (reference sequence). CDR3 in amino acids: CATSRVGQGHTVGYEQYF. CDR3 nucleotides: TGTGCCACCAGCAGAGTTGGTCAGGGACACACTGTCGGATACGAGCAGTACTTC.

This chain connects TRBV7-9 to TRBJ1-5, with D perhaps TRBD1 (5 bases). Per the germline V gene, CDR1 is SEHNR and CDR2 is FQNEAQ (reference sequence). The length of the CDR3 is 13 residues. V was shortened by 3 bases and J by 5 bases, with 8 bases between the two germline ends. The CDR3 nucleotides read TGTGCCAGCAGCTTGCGGGGGGATCAGCCCCAGCATTTT. It is translated as CASSLRGDQPQHF.

The rearrangement links TRBV6-6 to TRBJ2-7, with 9 positions matching TRBD1. The CDR3 extends over 14 amino acids. Germline values: CDR1 MNHNY, CDR2 SVGAGI (reference sequence). V was clipped by 2 bases and J by 4 bases; unmatched bases: 3. The CDR3 DNA sequence: TGTGCCAGCAGTTACGCCGGGACAGGGTACGAGCAGTACTTC. It codes for CASSYAGTGYEQYF.

DNA of the CDR3: TGTGCCAGCAGTTTACAGGGGAGCTCCTATAATTCACCCCTCCACTTT. Translation: CASSLQGSSYNSPLHF. V gene TRBV28 combines with J gene TRBJ1-6; possibly TRBD1 for D (6 bases). Germline values: CDR1 MDHEN, CDR2 SYDVKM. Deletions cut 2 bases from V and 0 bases from J, with 8 bases between. The CDR3 totals 16 residues.

The chain uses TRBV9 and TRBJ2-7, with 8 bases lining up with TRBD2. The CDR3 is made up of 14 amino acids. Germline trimming cut 0 bases from V and 4 bases from J; bases unmatched to any gene: 3. Germline V gives CDR1 SGDLS, CDR2 YYNGEE. In nucleotides, the CDR3 is TGTGCCAGCAGCGTAGAGTCTAGCGGGTACGAGCAGTACTTC. Translation gives CASSVESSGYEQYF.

CDR3 DNA: TGCGCCAGCAGCTTAGCCGCTAGCGGGAGGGGCTACGAGCAGTACTTC. Translated, it gives CASSLAASGRGYEQYF. The V gene is TRBV5-1, the J gene TRBJ2-5, with 12 bases matching TRBD2. The J call may be incorrect, as the DNA end agrees better with TRBJ2-7. The CDR3 runs 16 residues. Germline CDR1 SGHRS, CDR2 YFSETQ.

The rearrangement joins TRBV5-4 to TRBJ2-5, with 10 bases matching TRBD2. Per germline, CDR1 SGHNT and CDR2 YYREEE (reference sequence). The CDR3 contains 15 residues. The junction had 4 bases not matched to a gene; V was cut back by 2 bases and J by 3 bases. This CDR3 is CASSFLAGDKETQYF. The CDR3, as DNA: TGTGCCAGCAGCTTCCTAGCGGGGGATAAAGAGACCCAGTACTTC. Based on the CDR3 plus reference TRBV5-4 and TRBJ2-5, the full variable domain is ETGVTQSPTHLIKTRGQQVTLRCSSQSGHNTVSWYQQALGQGPQFIFQYYREEENGRGNFPPRFSGLQFPNYSSELNVNALELDDSALYLCASSFLAGDKETQYFGPGTRLLVL.

This sequence joins TRBV28 and TRBJ2-2; the match to TRBD2 covers 8 bases. V gave up 3 bases and J gave up 5 bases; unmatched junction bases: 8. The CDR3 sequence is 16 residues long. The germline V gene has CDR1 MDHEN and CDR2 SYDVKM. The DNA of the CDR3 is TGTGCCAGCAGTTTGGCGGGAGGTAGAAGGACCGGGGAGCTGTTTTTT. Its translation is CASSLAGGRRTGELFF.

The genes are TRBV7-2 and TRBJ2-2, with D maybe TRBD2 (5 bases). The CDR3 totals 16 residues. V shed 5 bases and J shed 4 bases, with 17 bases lying between them. CDR1 is SGHTA, CDR2 FQGNSA, per germline. CDR3 loop: CASSGRTLAGTGELFF. The CDR3 coding sequence is TGTGCCAGCAGCGGACGGACGCTCGCGGGCACCGGGGAGCTGTTTTTT.

Regarding this clone: At one boundary the junction diverges from the germline segment, which might be a read error. The V and J genes are TRBV18 and TRBJ2-4; 7 bases fit TRBD2. CDR1 and CDR2 from the germline V gene are KGHSH and LQKENI. The CDR3 covers 15 residues. CDR3 sequence (DNA): TGTGCCGGCTCACCGGGGAGGGTAACCAAAAACATTCAGTACTTC. Its protein product is CAGSPGRVTKNIQYF.

This chain joins TRBV4-2 and TRBJ1-1, with D hard to call. Germline V lookup: CDR1 LGHNA, CDR2 YNFKEQ. V lost 0 bases, J lost 1 base, and 15 bases lay in between. This CDR3 spans 17 amino acids. The CDR3 here is CASSQDRTTLGNTEAFF. The CDR3 region has the DNA TGTGCCAGCAGCCAAGATAGGACCACCCTCGGGAACACTGAAGCTTTCTTT.

CDR3 nucleotides: TGTGCCAGCAGTTCGAGGGGGTATGGCTACACCTTC. Protein product: CASSSRGYGYTF. The chain couples TRBV28 to TRBJ1-2; tentative D call: TRBD1 (6 bases). The CDR3 has 12 amino acids. The germline gives CDR1 MDHEN, CDR2 SYDVKM. V dropped 4 bases and J dropped 5 bases, with 8 bases sitting between them.

This chain joins TRBV19 and TRBJ2-5; the D gene could be TRBD1 or TRBD2 (7 bases each). Germline CDR1 reads LNHDA; CDR2 reads SQIVND (reference sequence). V shed 2 bases and J shed 4 bases, with 14 bases lying between them. CDR3 length: 15 amino acids. The chain's CDR3 is CASSISAGGGETQYF. The DNA of the CDR3 is TGTGCCAGTAGTATATCCGCAGGGGGGGGAGAGACCCAGTACTTC.

The V gene is TRBV29-1, the J gene TRBJ1-3, with D tentatively TRBD1 (5 bases). The CDR3 is 13 amino acids. The germline V gene encodes CDR1 SQVTM and CDR2 ANQGSEA. Trimming pared 7 bases from V and 0 bases from J, leaving 10 bases between. The CDR3: CSARDSSGNTIYF. In DNA form, the CDR3 reads TGCAGCGCCCGTGACAGCTCTGGAAACACCATATATTTT.

This clone counts as medium-sized. This chain links TRBV5-6 with TRBJ2-2; 7 bases fit TRBD2. CDR3 length: 14 residues. CDR1 SGHDT and CDR2 YYEEEE come from the germline V gene. V shed 4 bases, J shed 8 bases, and the junction held 8 bases outside the gene matches. The CDR3 here is CASSPGDYRGELFF. CDR3 coding DNA: TGTGCCAGCAGCCCCGGGGACTACCGAGGGGAGCTGTTTTTT. The full variable domain, in which reference TRBV5-6 and TRBJ2-2 provide the parts outside the CDR3, is DAGVTQSPTHLIKTRGQQVTLRCSPKSGHDTVSWYQQALGQGPQFIFQYYEEEERQRGNFPDRFSGHQFPNYSSELNVNALLLGDSALYLCASSPGDYRGELFFGEGSRLTVL.

The rearrangement links TRBV7-6 to TRBJ2-1; TRBD2 matches at 11 bases. CDR1 and CDR2 (germline): SGHVS, FNYEAQ. V gave up 5 bases and J gave up 6 bases; unmatched junction bases: 12. The CDR3 covers 17 residues. The chain's CDR3 is CASSQSIAGTSGNEQFF. Written as DNA, the CDR3 is TGTGCCAGCAGCCAGAGTATAGCTGGGACTAGCGGCAATGAGCAGTTCTTC.

There are a few counts of this clone. CDR3: CAWNGGGEHQPQHF. As DNA, the CDR3 is TGTGCCTGGAATGGGGGGGGAGAGCATCAGCCCCAGCATTTT. The rearrangement joins TRBV30 to TRBJ1-5; D perhaps matches TRBD1 (5 bases). The CDR3 loop spans 14 amino acids. V was clipped by 4 bases and J by 5 bases, with 15 bases between them. Germline CDR1 reads GTSNPN; CDR2 reads SVGIG (reference sequence). The complete variable domain, with remaining parts taken from reference TRBV30 and TRBJ1-5, reads SQTIHQWPATLVQPVGSPLSLECTVEGTSNPNLYWYRQAAGRGLQLLFYSVGIGQISSEVPQNLSASRPQDRQFILSSKKLLLSDSGFYLCAWNGGGEHQPQHFGDGTRLSIL.

The chain joins TRBV5-1 to TRBJ2-1; 8 nucleotides match TRBD2. CDR1 is SGHRS and CDR2 is YFSETQ in the germline V gene. With V trimmed by 4 bases and J by 3 bases, 6 bases remained unmatched. This CDR3 spans 15 amino acids. Here the CDR3 reads CASSLGTRGYNEQFF. DNA for the CDR3: TGCGCCAGCAGCCTCGGGACTAGGGGCTACAATGAGCAGTTCTTC.

The chain is built from TRBV28 and TRBJ2-2; 8 bases agree with TRBD2. Trimming at V came to 1 base and at J to 7 bases, leaving 11 bases not matched to a gene. Germline V lookup: CDR1 MDHEN, CDR2 SYDVKM. This CDR3 has 17 amino acids. Written as DNA, the CDR3 is TGTGCCAGCAGTTTATTATACGGGAGGGCCAGGGGCGGGGAGCTGTTTTTT. This gives the protein CASSLLYGRARGGELFF.